The 16 T cell receptor beta chains presented below share a single source sample, sequenced in a study of T and B cells in COVID-19 patients. TRB rearrangements were amplified by multiplex PCR with BIOMED2 TRB-A/B primers. Via MiXCR, TCRdb re-called the multiplex PCR reads, giving one row per CDR3 protein. The sample contains 5,600 or so distinct CDR3 sequences, about 20% of which appear only once. TRB was amplified from about 250-500 ng of blood genomic DNA. The specimen was blood. The receptors shown here come from a human donor who had recovered from COVID-19.

This clonotype came up many times. This chain links TRBV7-2 with TRBJ2-3; D unresolved. With 1 base removed from V and 2 bases from J, the gap between germline ends came to 10 bases. Germline CDR1 is SGHTA and CDR2 is FQGNSA. The CDR3 length is 15 residues. For the CDR3, the DNA is TGTGCCAGCAGCTTAGGGACGGCTAACACAGATACGCAGTATTTT. As protein: CASSLGTANTDTQYF. Based on the CDR3 plus reference TRBV7-2 and TRBJ2-3, the full variable domain is GAGVSQSPSNKVTEKGKDVELRCDPISGHTALYWYRQSLGQGLEFLIYFQGNSAPDKSGLPSDRFSAERTGGSVSTLTIQRTQQEDSAVYLCASSLGTANTDTQYFGPGTRLTVL.

The sample holds a few counts of this clonotype. This chain joins TRBV11-3 and TRBJ2-3, with TRBD2 identical over 12 bases. From germline, CDR1 is SGHNT and CDR2 YENEEA. This CDR3 contains 13 residues. V lost 4 bases and J lost 11; bases outside the gene matches: 4. CDR3 bases: TGTGCCAGCAGCTCCGGACTAGCGGGGAAGCAGTATTTT. Encoded protein: CASSSGLAGKQYF. Based on the CDR3 plus reference TRBV11-3 and TRBJ2-3, the full variable domain is EAGVVQSPRYKIIEKKQPVAFWCNPISGHNTLYWYLQNLGQGPELLIRYENEEAVDDSQLPKDRFSAERLKGVDSTLKIQPAELGDSAVYLCASSSGLAGKQYFGPGTRLTVL.

This chain connects TRBV6-5 to TRBJ2-3; D might be TRBD1 or TRBD2, each matching 6 bases. Germline loops: CDR1 MNHEY, CDR2 SVGAGI. The CDR3 totals 15 residues. Trimming shortened V by 5 bases and J by 6 bases, and 18 bases separated the two germline ends. The CDR3 region is CASSHLAGGADTQYF. In DNA, the CDR3 is TGTGCCAGCAGTCACTTGGCCGGGGGCGCGGATACGCAGTATTTT.

Only a few counts were recorded for this clonotype. The rearrangement uses TRBV7-2 and TRBJ2-5; 7 nucleotides match TRBD1. Germline CDR1 SGHTA, CDR2 FQGNSA. Trimming removed 3 bases from V and 5 bases from J; junction bases left unmatched: 9. This CDR3 region has 15 residues. CDR3 sequence (DNA): TGTGCCAGCAGCTTTGGACCTCCCAGGGGGGAGACCCAGTACTTC. Amino acid sequence: CASSFGPPRGETQYF.

This chain links TRBV4-1 with TRBJ1-6, with D hard to call. The CDR3 consists of 15 residues. The V gene's germline CDR1 is MGHRA and CDR2 YSYEKL. Trimming removed 6 bases from V and 10 bases from J, with 19 bases in between. Written as DNA, the CDR3 is TGCGCCAGCAGATCCGACGGCAGTTGGATGTCACCCCTCCACTTT. It is translated as CASRSDGSWMSPLHF.

This clonotype appeared many times. V and J are TRBV11-2 and TRBJ1-4; D is unresolved. The CDR3 covers 16 residues. Per the germline V gene, CDR1 is SGHAT and CDR2 is FQNNGV. The V end was cut by 2 bases, the J end by 6 bases, with 16 bases between. The CDR3 reads CASSLLGNGGDEKLFF. Written as DNA, the CDR3 is TGTGCCAGCAGCTTACTCGGGAACGGAGGAGATGAAAAACTGTTTTTT.

This clonotype was detected many times. The chain has TRBV7-9 and TRBJ2-1; D is uncertain. From germline, CDR1 is SEHNR and CDR2 FQNEAQ (reference sequence). With 0 bases removed from V and 5 bases from J, the gap between germline ends came to 14 bases. The CDR3 sequence is 16 residues long. This CDR3 is CASSLASGVANNEQFF. The CDR3 DNA sequence: TGTGCCAGCAGCTTAGCGTCTGGAGTGGCCAACAATGAGCAGTTCTTC. Full variable domain (rest looked up from reference TRBV7-9 and TRBJ2-1): DTGVSQNPRHKITKRGQNVTFRCDPISEHNRLYWYRQTLGQGPEFLTYFQNEAQLEKSRLLSDRFSAERPKGSFSTLEIQRTEQGDSAMYLCASSLASGVANNEQFFGPGTRLTVL.

This clonotype counts as medium-sized. V is TRBV19 and J is TRBJ2-7; 7 bases match TRBD1. Trimming cost V 6 bases and J 5 bases; bases outside gene matches: 7. CDR3 length: 13 amino acids. From germline, CDR1 is LNHDA and CDR2 SQIVND (reference sequence). The CDR3 spells CASSRRDRDEQYF. DNA for the CDR3: TGTGCCAGTAGCCGCCGAGACAGGGACGAGCAGTACTTC.

This chain links TRBV7-2 with TRBJ1-6; no definite D call. CDR1 is SGHTA and CDR2 is FQGNSA in the germline V gene. V gave up 2 bases and J gave up 4 bases, with 12 bases separating them. This CDR3 has 16 residues. The CDR3 DNA reads as TGTGCCAGCAGCTTATACTCAGGCGGGTATAATTCACCCCTCCACTTT. It translates to CASSLYSGGYNSPLHF.

By sample fraction, this clonotype is medium-sized. The V gene is TRBV19, the J gene TRBJ1-1; D possibly corresponds to TRBD1 (5 bases). The CDR3 consists of 17 residues. Trimming removed 1 base from V and 0 bases from J, with 15 bases in between. CDR1 is LNHDA and CDR2 is SQIVND in the germline V gene (reference sequence). The CDR3 DNA follows: TGTGCCAGTAGTATAGGAGGGGCCGTTTTTATGAACACTGAAGCTTTCTTT. Translating gives CASSIGGAVFMNTEAFF.

This clonotype was counted only a few times. The rearrangement uses TRBV7-9 and TRBJ1-3; 9 bases align to TRBD1. The CDR3 has 17 residues. CDR1 is SEHNR and CDR2 is FQNEAQ in the germline V gene (reference sequence). V was pared by 2 bases and J by 0 bases, with 5 bases of the junction left unmatched. CDR3 sequence reads: CASSLTQGASSGNTIYF. DNA for the CDR3: TGTGCCAGCAGCTTAACACAGGGGGCCAGCTCTGGAAACACCATATATTTT.

In its sample, this clonotype was seen a few times. Here the CDR3 reads CASSPRHGSSYNEQFF. The CDR3 DNA reads TGCGCCAGCAGCCCGAGACACGGGAGCTCCTACAATGAGCAGTTCTTC. V is TRBV5-1 and J is TRBJ2-1, with a weak D call TRBD2 (6 bases). CDR1 and CDR2 from the germline V gene are SGHRS and YFSETQ. V was clipped by 4 bases and J by 0 bases, with 14 bases between them. The CDR3 contains 16 residues.

This clonotype is deemed large. The V call is TRBV27, the J call TRBJ1-5, with D unclear. Germline lookup yields CDR1 MNHEY and CDR2 SMNVEV (reference sequence). This CDR3 comprises 13 residues. Trimming shortened V by 2 bases and J by 1 base, and 3 bases separated the two germline ends. The CDR3 region is CASSLGSNQPQHF. Written as DNA, the CDR3 is TGTGCCAGCAGTTTAGGCAGCAATCAGCCCCAGCATTTT.

This clonotype qualifies as medium-sized. The CDR3 reads CASGTSAYNEQFF. The CDR3 DNA reads as TGTGCCAGCGGAACTAGCGCCTACAATGAGCAGTTCTTC. The chain carries TRBV27 and TRBJ2-1; TRBD2 matches at 7 bases. CDR3 size: 13 residues. Looked up from germline, CDR1 is MNHEY and CDR2 is SMNVEV (reference sequence). Losses at the gene ends were 8 bases for V and 2 bases for J; bases not matched to a gene: 3.

This clonotype is medium-sized. V gene TRBV6-1 combines with J gene TRBJ2-2; 7 bases align to TRBD1. The CDR3 is made up of 15 amino acids. CDR1 is MNHNS, CDR2 SASEGT, per germline. V dropped 6 bases and J dropped 1; count of bases not matched to a gene: 5. The CDR3 loop reads CASRKGTVNTGELFF. CDR3 coding DNA: TGTGCCAGCAGGAAGGGGACAGTGAACACCGGGGAGCTGTTTTTT.

Within the sample, this clonotype is medium-sized. The chain employs TRBV6-1 and TRBJ2-5; TRBD2 matches at 13 bases. Germline CDR1 is MNHNS and CDR2 is SASEGT. The CDR3 has 16 amino acids. V shed 8 bases and J 3 bases; nucleotides not matched to a gene: 9. CDR3 nucleotides: TGTGCCAGCCGTGCACCGGGACTAGCGGGGAAAGAGACCCAGTACTTC. Translation gives CASRAPGLAGKETQYF.